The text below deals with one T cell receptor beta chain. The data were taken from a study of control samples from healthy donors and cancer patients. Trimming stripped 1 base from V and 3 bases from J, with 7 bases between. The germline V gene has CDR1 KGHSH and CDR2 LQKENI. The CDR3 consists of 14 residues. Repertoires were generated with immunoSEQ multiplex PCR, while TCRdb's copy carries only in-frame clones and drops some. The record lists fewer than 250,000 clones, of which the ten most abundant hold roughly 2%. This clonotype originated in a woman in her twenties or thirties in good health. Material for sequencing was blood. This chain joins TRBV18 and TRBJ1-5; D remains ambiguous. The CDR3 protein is CASSPREDNQPQHF. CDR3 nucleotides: TGTGCCAGCTCACCACGGGAGGACAATCAGCCCCAGCATTTT.